This record looks at one T cell receptor beta chain sequence and its context. Its specificity is unknown. CDR3 size: 16 residues. Trimming pared 0 bases from V and 4 bases from J, leaving 15 bases between. The germline V gene encodes CDR1 KGHSH and CDR2 LQKENI. The entry originates in a study of T-cell memory formation after mild COVID-19. TCRdb re-called the 5' RACE reads with MiXCR, one entry per CDR3 protein. The sample gives about 430,000 distinct CDR3 sequences, more than 20% of which show up once; around 8.1% is in the top ten. Study findings and constraints: Some clones that responded were present in memory (sampled pre-infection), which suggests cross-reactive memory joined. Mainly CM and EM harbored the contracting CD4+ clones; mainly EMRA harbored the CD8+ ones.

This TCR derives from an adult woman who had mild COVID-19 (a few samples of this study predate the infection). Cell type and time point are not known. The sequenced sample consisted of PBMCs or a T cell subset sorted from them (not recorded which). V usage is TRBV18 and J usage is TRBJ1-2; possible D gene TRBD1, 5 bases. Here the CDR3 reads CASSPPGVALSYGYTF. As DNA, the CDR3 is TGTGCCAGCTCACCACCGGGGGTAGCCCTGAGCTATGGCTACACCTTC.